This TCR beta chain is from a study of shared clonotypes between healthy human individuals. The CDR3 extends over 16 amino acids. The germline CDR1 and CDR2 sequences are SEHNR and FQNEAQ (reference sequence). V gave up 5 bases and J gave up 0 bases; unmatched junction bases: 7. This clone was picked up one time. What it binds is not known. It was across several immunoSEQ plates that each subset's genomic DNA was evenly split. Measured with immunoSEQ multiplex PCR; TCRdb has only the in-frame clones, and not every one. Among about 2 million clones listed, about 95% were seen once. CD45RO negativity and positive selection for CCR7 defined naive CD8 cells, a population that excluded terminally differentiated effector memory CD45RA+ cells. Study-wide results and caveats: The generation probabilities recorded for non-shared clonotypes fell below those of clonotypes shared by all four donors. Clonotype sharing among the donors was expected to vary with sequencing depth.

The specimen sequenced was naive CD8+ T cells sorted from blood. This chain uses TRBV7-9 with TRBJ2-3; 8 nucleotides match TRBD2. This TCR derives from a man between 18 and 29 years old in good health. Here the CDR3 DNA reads TGTGCCAGCAGCCCAACCGGGACTAGTAGCACAGATACGCAGTATTTT. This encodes CASSPTGTSSTDTQYF.